This TCR beta chain was retrieved from a study of a mutant IDH1 vaccine in newly diagnosed glioma (dated by TCRdb to the early 2020s). Study-level background: Patients were given eight vaccinations, in weeks 1, 3, 5, 7, 11, 15, 19 and 23, which matched visits V03 through V10. Vaccination was initiated 4-6 weeks after radiotherapy alone, or concurrently with temozolomide cycles in the chemotherapy-containing groups. The roughly 34 treated patients were about 60% male and roughly 40% female, with a mean age of approximately 40 years. Prior to enrollment, patients had been given standard therapy consisting of radiotherapy alone, temozolomide alone, or radiochemotherapy with temozolomide, with the combination given to most patients. Peripheral blood was drawn at six visits: V03 (baseline), V05, V07, V10, V12 and V13. Longitudinal TCRB deep sequencing was done for 20 to 25 treated patients, wherever samples were available for exploratory analyses. The study at large found these results: It was noted by the authors that analyses of patient blood samples could not be reproduced owing to sample limitations. No apparent relationship was observed between pseudoprogression and alterations in the top peripheral T cell clonotypes detected by TCRB sequencing. Availability determined which PBMC samples were chosen for TCRB deep sequencing. Across multiple MHC alleles, vaccine-induced immune responses were seen in approximately 93% of patients.

The library was built by means of the immunoSEQ multiplex PCR assay. Rearranged TCR beta chain sequences were amplified with the hsTCRB Kit following the manufacturer's protocol. Sequencing of TCRB libraries was carried out on an Illumina MiSeq. On the authors' methods: The proprietary platform of the kit vendor was used for demultiplexing, trimming and gene mapping. The source is immuneACCESS, and TCRdb retained only in-frame sequences with V and J called. Part of the clones is not carried over; for the studies checked, unresolved V genes explain less than half of this, and the remainder is unexplained. That table supplies the V and J calls and clone size; D and trimming were determined from the DNA. Here the sample has approximately 35,000 clones; more than 75% occur a single time. The ten largest clones capture around 2.5% of the sample. With respect to this clone: It lacks a known antigen. Within one base of it there is no much larger clone, and no base qualities were kept.

This specimen's time point label, interpreted: week 23, last vaccination. Each vaccine dose was 300 ug of a 20-mer mutant IDH1 peptide in Montanide, given subcutaneously with topical imiquimod. Newly diagnosed WHO grade 3 or 4 IDH1-mutant astrocytomas showing loss of nuclear ATRX were present in the donors. The samples were drawn from NOA16, a multicentre, single-arm, open-label phase I trial in Germany that tested a mutant IDH1 peptide vaccine in humans for the first time. Genomic DNA for TCRB sequencing was isolated from EDTA blood with the DNeasy Blood and Tissue Kit. This sequence was found in a man between 35 and 55 years old with glioma. Specimen: PBMCs, collected from a glioma patient whose treatment included an IDH1 peptide vaccine.

In nucleotide form, the sequence is TGTGCCAGCAGCTTAATGCCGACATCGGTGAACTATGGCTACACCTTC. This gives the protein CASSLMPTSVNYGYTF. Recombination linked TRBV7-2 to TRBJ1-2, with no confidently assigned D gene. From the cysteine up to the phenylalanine, the CDR3 has a length of 16 residues. The only DNA kept is the CDR3, 48 bases in frame from the first base. Trimming removed 2 bases from V and 2 bases from J, leaving 15 bases between the germline ends. The germline V gene sets CDR1 to SGHTA and CDR2 to FQGNSA.